Many counts were recorded for the clone carrying this TCR beta chain. The antigen remains undetermined. Trimming at V came to 6 bases and at J to 4 bases, leaving 3 bases not matched to a gene. Germline CDR1 is SGHTA and CDR2 is FQGNSA. CDR3 length: 13 residues. These data are taken from a study of T cells after yellow fever vaccination. Study-wide results and limits: Overlap between CD4 and CD8 compartments was detected for a small share of clonotypes. Post-booster samples contained most primary-vaccination clones (approximately 96% CD4, approximately 88% CD8). Though it reached lower strength, the secondary response hit its peak faster, day 5 versus 15.

5'RACE template switching generated TCR cDNA, adding a universal primer site and UMIs. Using its own MiXCR run on the 5' RACE reads, TCRdb lists one record per CDR3 protein. The data show about 63,000 distinct CDR3 sequences, about 7% seen once. Material: CD8+ T cells sorted from PBMCs, obtained 15 days after the yellow fever booster vaccination. V gene TRBV7-2 combines with J gene TRBJ1-5; 7 bases are a match to TRBD1. The source is a man aged 25-40 years who received the YFV17D yellow fever vaccine. CDR3 bases: TGTGCCAGCAGTTACAGGGGTAATCAGCCCCAGCATTTT. Protein: CASSYRGNQPQHF.